This T cell receptor (beta chain) was observed in a study of identical twins. General study results and limits: The degree of excess twin sharing was weaker in beta out-of-frame sequences. Zero-insertion analyses might be partly confounded by invariant T cells like MAIT and iNKT.

Template switching added a universal primer site; cDNA carried unique molecular identifiers. Each CDR3 protein is one row after TCRdb ran MiXCR on the 5' RACE reads. This sample yields approximately 600,000 distinct CDR3 sequences, of which about 7% are seen a single time; approximately 1.5% belongs to the top ten. As regards this clonotype: The antigen remains unidentified.

CDR3 size: 15 residues. V lost 0 bases, J lost 10 bases, and 8 bases stayed unmatched. Germline V gene data show CDR1 as SGDLS and CDR2 as YYNGEE. These data were also filed under a second study, of yellow fever vaccine responses in identical twins.

This receptor was obtained from a woman between 18 and 30 years old in good health. The source material was PBMCs. V usage is TRBV9 and J usage is TRBJ2-1, with TRBD2 identical over 9 bases. The CDR3: CASSVVGGGANEQFF. CDR3 bases: TGTGCCAGCAGCGTAGTTGGCGGGGGGGCCAACGAGCAGTTCTTC. The variable domain in full, completed from reference TRBV9 and TRBJ2-1, reads DSGVTQTPKHLITATGQRVTLRCSPRSGDLSVYWYQQSLDQGLQFLIQYYNGEERAKGNILERFSAQQFPDLHSELNLSSLELGDSALYFCASSVVGGGANEQFFGPGTRLTVL.